Below, one T cell receptor (beta chain) is given with its context. Its antigen is not yet known. No base qualities exist here, and no much larger clone lies one base off it. The germline V gene (reference sequence) provides CDR1 LNHDA and CDR2 SQIVND. Between the V and J ends, shortened by 1 base and 1 base respectively, the junction contains 7 bases. The CDR3 runs 14 residues from the cysteine to the phenylalanine. The read is trimmed to its CDR3 DNA, 42 bases read in frame from base 1. The record originates from a study of blood T cell repertoires in COVID-19 (dated by TCRdb to the early 2020s). Some background on the complete study: Collaborator samples came from the United States, Italy and Spain and covered acute and convalescent phases of COVID-19. The material from the prospective study consisted of cDNA or gDNA derived from T cells, B-cell-depleted T cells, or PBMCs. Samples were obtained from the ongoing ImmuneRACE study (first 160 participants) and from over 1,000 subjects provided by 6 global collaborators. A freely available public database, intended as a resource for researchers studying the immune response to SARS-CoV-2, is where the repertoires were released. The dataset comprised deeply sampled blood TCRbeta repertoires from subjects exposed to, actively infected with, or recovered from COVID-19. A de-identified subject ID, COVID-19 status, age in years and sex were almost always included in the sample metadata. HLA class I and class II types, where available, came from metadata supplied by the sample provider rather than from assay-based typing. Overall study results and their limits: The amount of clinical and demographic metadata varied by source and participant and was provided uncurated.

TCRbeta CDR3 regions were amplified from genomic DNA by means of the immunoSEQ Assay, a bias-controlled multiplex PCR. Processing in the source paper ran as follows. Nucleated cell counts per sample were estimated from amplification of reference gene primers within the assay. To quantify the absolute abundance of each unique TCRbeta CDR3 rearrangement, sequence reads were collapsed and filtered. Productive Simpson clonality was computed per sample as the square root of Simpson's diversity index over productive rearrangements. Here the immuneACCESS table is served through TCRdb, limited to in-frame sequences with V and J called. Missing clones are a known gap in these copies; in checked studies unresolved V genes cover under half, and the rest lacks a known reason. That table gives V, J and clone size, and the DNA gave D and trimming. Across this sample there are about 230,000 clones, with 80% to 90% seen only once. The ten biggest clones cover roughly 9.4% of the sample.

Whole blood was collected in K2EDTA tubes by collaborating institutions according to the institutions' own protocols. For TCRbeta analysis, collaborators shipped samples as frozen whole blood, isolated PBMCs, or DNA extracted from either of those sample types. The origin of this receptor is a middle-aged man with active or convalescent COVID-19. The sequencing sample was made of peripheral blood. This chain joins TRBV19 to TRBJ1-1, with the D gene not confidently named. The CDR3 protein sequence reads: CASSIGQRNTEAFF. The nucleotide sequence reads as follows: TGTGCCAGTAGTATAGGGCAGCGGAACACTGAAGCTTTCTTT.